These 7 T cell receptor beta chains were sequenced from one sample in a study of early T cells in non-severe SARS-CoV-2 infection. TCRdb independently ran MiXCR on the 5' RACE reads; one entry per CDR3 protein. The sample records more than 50,000 distinct CDR3 sequences, about 15% being singletons. The sequencing here drew on whole blood, taken at baseline. Every receptor here comes from an adult who was a healthcare worker with PCR-confirmed SARS-CoV-2 infection or an uninfected control (not recorded which).

The sample holds one count of this clonotype. The CDR3 nucleotides read TGTGCCAGCAGTAACGGACCGGCTGCCACCTACGAGCAGTACTTC. This codes for CASSNGPAATYEQYF. The rearrangement uses TRBV6-6 and TRBJ2-7, with D unclear. Germline V lookup: CDR1 MNHNY, CDR2 SVGAGI (reference sequence). Trimming took off 5 bases at V and 2 bases at J, with 16 bases between the two ends. There are 15 residues in the CDR3.

The genes are TRBV11-3 and TRBJ2-5, with 7 nucleotides matching TRBD1. CDR1 is SGHNT, CDR2 YENEEA, per germline. With 6 bases clipped from V and 2 bases from J, the junction kept 9 bases outside the gene matches. This CDR3 is built from 15 residues. CDR3 sequence reads: CASSPGQLNQETQYF. The CDR3 nucleotides read TGTGCCAGCAGTCCGGGACAGCTAAATCAAGAGACCCAGTACTTC. The entire variable domain, with the rest obtained from reference TRBV11-3 and TRBJ2-5, is as follows: EAGVVQSPRYKIIEKKQPVAFWCNPISGHNTLYWYLQNLGQGPELLIRYENEEAVDDSQLPKDRFSAERLKGVDSTLKIQPAELGDSAVYLCASSPGQLNQETQYFGPGTRLLVL.

This rearrangement joins TRBV29-1 to TRBJ1-3; D possibly corresponds to TRBD1 (6 bases). CDR1 is SQVTM and CDR2 is ANQGSEA in the germline V gene. This CDR3 has 14 residues. The germline V and J ends were trimmed by 4 bases and 2 bases, with 12 bases remaining between them. In DNA, the CDR3 is TGCAGCGTTGGAGGGGGGAGAACTGGAAACACCATATATTTT. Translated, it gives CSVGGGRTGNTIYF.

This clonotype was seen only a few times. This chain uses TRBV6-2 or TRBV6-3 with TRBJ2-5, with TRBD2 identical over 10 bases. Germline CDR1 and CDR2: MNHEY and SVGEGT. Germline trimming cut 0 bases from V and 3 bases from J; bases unmatched to any gene: 4. The CDR3 is 16 residues long. The CDR3 sequence is CASSYSLGLAEETQYF. CDR3 in DNA: TGTGCCAGCAGTTACTCGCTTGGACTAGCGGAAGAGACCCAGTACTTC.

J is TRBJ1-1 and V is TRBV5-1; D is possibly TRBD1 (5 bases). V was trimmed by 4 bases and J by 4 bases, leaving 14 bases between them. The CDR3 sequence is 14 residues long. From germline, CDR1 is SGHRS and CDR2 YFSETQ. Here the CDR3 DNA reads TGCGCCAGCAGCCTGGATGGGGGAGGCACTGAAGCTTTCTTT. This translates into CASSLDGGGTEAFF.

The rearrangement joins TRBV11-2 to TRBJ1-1; D possibly corresponds to TRBD1 (5 bases). In germline, CDR1 is SGHAT, CDR2 FQNNGV. This CDR3 comprises 14 residues. The V and J ends lost 5 bases and 1 base respectively, with 11 bases between them. The chain's CDR3 is CASSRLTGNTEAFF. In DNA form, the CDR3 reads TGTGCCAGCAGCCGACTAACAGGGAACACTGAAGCTTTCTTT.

This clonotype was observed a handful of times. The chain recombines TRBV18 with TRBJ1-4, with D perhaps matching TRBD1 (5 bases). V was clipped by 0 bases and J by 7 bases, with 18 bases between them. The CDR3 loop spans 17 amino acids. Germline V gives CDR1 KGHSH, CDR2 LQKENI. DNA for the CDR3: TGTGCCAGCTCACCACCGACTGTCGTGGGGGGAGTTGAAAAACTGTTTTTT. This gives the protein CASSPPTVVGGVEKLFF.